Shown below are 7 T cell receptor beta chains from a single sample sequenced in a study of T-cell reconstitution after alpha-beta-depleted transplantation in children. Using unique molecular identifiers, the investigators prepared the TCRbeta library. TCRdb used MiXCR to reprocess the PCR reads, holding one entry per CDR3 protein. The sample gives about 830,000 distinct CDR3 sequences, around 15% of which show up once; roughly 5% is in the top ten. This sample comprised PBMCs, mostly from graft donor cells, obtained 360 days after TCRalphabeta/CD19-depleted stem cell transplant. The receptors originated from a male patient between 10 and 17 years old who had a stem cell transplant for acute lymphoblastic leukemia, so the T cells may come from the graft donor.

This clonotype turned up a few times. The chain joins TRBV20-1 to TRBJ2-7, with 7 bases aligning to TRBD1. The CDR3 consists of 15 residues. The ends lost 0 bases at V and 1 base at J; junction bases unmatched: 6. Germline CDR1 is DFQATT and CDR2 is SNEGSKA (reference sequence). CDR3: CSARDPQGQSYEQYF. The CDR3 bases are TGCAGTGCTAGAGATCCCCAGGGACAGTCCTACGAGCAGTACTTC.

V gene TRBV18 combines with J gene TRBJ1-6, with D perhaps matching TRBD1 (5 bases). CDR1 is KGHSH, CDR2 LQKENI, per germline. V was pared by 2 bases and J by 7 bases, with 12 bases between. The CDR3 covers 15 residues. CDR3 DNA: TGTGCCAGCTCACCAGATCGGGACGGGAATTCACCCCTCCACTTT. This encodes CASSPDRDGNSPLHF.

There are a few counts of this clonotype. The genes are TRBV3-1 and TRBJ2-4, with D perhaps matching TRBD1 or TRBD2 (5 bases each). Germline V gene sequence: CDR1 LGHDT, CDR2 YNNKEL (reference sequence). The length of the CDR3 is 17 residues. Trimming pared 3 bases from V and 1 base from J, leaving 16 bases between. The CDR3 loop reads CASSQGPGGGAKNIQYF. In nucleotides, the CDR3 is TGTGCCAGCAGCCAGGGGCCGGGCGGAGGTGCCAAAAACATTCAGTACTTC.

The chain uses TRBV19 and TRBJ2-1; D remains unclear. V shed 2 bases and J shed 2 bases, with 10 bases lying between them. The germline CDR1 and CDR2 sequences are LNHDA and SQIVND (reference sequence). CDR3 length equals 15 residues. In DNA form, the CDR3 reads TGTGCCAGTAGTATAACAACTTATACCTACAATGAGCAGTTCTTC. Translated: CASSITTYTYNEQFF. The variable domain in full, with the rest retrieved from reference TRBV19 and TRBJ2-1, is DGGITQSPKYLFRKEGQNVTLSCEQNLNHDAMYWYRQDPGQGLRLIYYSQIVNDFQKGDIAEGYSVSREKKESFPLTVTSAQKNPTAFYLCASSITTYTYNEQFFGPGTRLTVL.

This clonotype has a handful of counts. This sequence joins TRBV12-3 or TRBV12-4 and TRBJ2-1, with D possibly being TRBD1 or TRBD2 (6 bases each). The CDR3 contains 14 residues. Trimming cost V 5 bases and J 15 bases, with 23 bases left between them. CDR3 residues: CASSGAGRVGGPFF. In DNA form, the CDR3 reads TGTGCCAGCAGTGGAGCGGGTCGCGTAGGGGGGCCGTTCTTC.

This chain links TRBV6-1 with TRBJ2-3; D not certain. V was shortened by 8 bases and J by 2 bases, with 14 bases between the two germline ends. CDR1 is MNHNS and CDR2 is SASEGT in the germline V gene. This CDR3 is 14 amino acids long. The CDR3: CASRVPTTTDTQYF. The CDR3 coding sequence is TGTGCCAGCCGTGTCCCCACCACCACAGATACGCAGTATTTT.

This clonotype was seen at least ten times. The chain employs TRBV5-6 and TRBJ2-1; TRBD2 matches 8 bases. The germline V gene has CDR1 SGHDT and CDR2 YYEEEE. J lost 7 bases, V lost 2 bases, and 2 bases had no gene match. The CDR3 spans 13 residues. The CDR3 protein is CASSFGGRNEQFF. CDR3 in DNA: TGTGCCAGCAGCTTTGGCGGGAGGAATGAGCAGTTCTTC.